The T cell receptor beta chain under discussion was sequenced for a study of cytomegalovirus exposure and HLA in healthy donors. The PCR was carried out with 60 Vbeta primers and 13 Jbeta primers. Produced via immunoSEQ multiplex PCR; TCRdb's table is partial and in-frame only. The data contain around 300,000 clones, 70% to 90% of them singletons. The V end lost 5 bases, the J end lost 2 bases, and 12 bases lay between the germline ends. The CDR3 loop spans 15 amino acids. The V gene's germline CDR1 is SGHTA and CDR2 FQGNSA. Findings and limits, study-wide: Whilst most TCR sequences proved rare, a subset of public TCRs occurred across many donors. Within the data, a cluster of highly shared sequence variants was likely a sequencing artifact.

With respect to this clone: Its antigen is not identified.

The sequence came from a woman between 18 and 29 years old in good health and CMV-seronegative. The genes are TRBV7-2 and TRBJ2-2; unclear D gene. Sequenced material: PBMCs. The CDR3 nucleotides are TGTGCCAGCAGCGTAGACTCCTCTAACACCGGGGAGCTGTTTTTT. Translating gives CASSVDSSNTGELFF.